This TCR beta chain was found in a study of control samples from healthy donors and cancer patients. Sequencing used immunoSEQ multiplex PCR; TCRdb keeps in-frame clones, though not all of them. The sample holds approximately 100,000 clones; 90% are singletons and the top ten take about 4.2%. Germline lookup yields CDR1 SGHAT and CDR2 FQNNGV. The CDR3 runs 17 residues. V dropped 1 base and J dropped 1; count of bases not matched to a gene: 4. The clonotype originates from a human donor in good health. The donor label of this sample is uncertain. The rearrangement uses TRBV11-2 and TRBJ1-4, with 9 bases lining up with TRBD1. Sequencing was carried out using blood. Here the CDR3 reads CASSLAGQGVTNEKLFF. In DNA, the CDR3 is TGTGCCAGCAGCTTAGCGGGACAGGGAGTAACTAATGAAAAACTGTTTTTT.